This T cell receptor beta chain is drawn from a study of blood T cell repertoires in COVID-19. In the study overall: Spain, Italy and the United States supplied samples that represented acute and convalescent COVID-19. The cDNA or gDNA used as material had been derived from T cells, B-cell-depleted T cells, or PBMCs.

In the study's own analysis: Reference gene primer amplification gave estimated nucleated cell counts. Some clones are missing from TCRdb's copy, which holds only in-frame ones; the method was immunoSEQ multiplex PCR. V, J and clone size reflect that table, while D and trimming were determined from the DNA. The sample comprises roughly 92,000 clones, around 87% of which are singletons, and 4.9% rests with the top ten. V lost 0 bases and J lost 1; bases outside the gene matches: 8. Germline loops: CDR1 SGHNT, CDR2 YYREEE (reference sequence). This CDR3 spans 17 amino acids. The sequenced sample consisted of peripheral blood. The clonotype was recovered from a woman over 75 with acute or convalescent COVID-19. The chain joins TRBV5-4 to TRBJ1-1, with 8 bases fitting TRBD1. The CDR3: CASSLGQGARQNTEAFF. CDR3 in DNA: TGTGCCAGCAGCTTGGGGCAGGGGGCCAGGCAGAACACTGAAGCTTTCTTT.